The T cell receptor beta chain described here comes from a study of cytomegalovirus exposure and HLA in healthy donors. Both 60 Vbeta primers and 13 Jbeta primers went into the PCR. Assay used: immunoSEQ multiplex PCR; TCRdb lists only in-frame clones, some missing. The profile covers some 200,000 clones, with over 75% appearing a single time and 2.5% to 3.5% taken by the ten largest. To note about this clone: Its antigen remains unidentified.

The V gene lost 3 bases and the J gene lost 8 bases, with 20 bases spanning the gap. This CDR3 has 16 residues. Germline values: CDR1 LNHDA, CDR2 SQIVND (reference sequence). Study-wide results and limits: Indistinguishable V segments, including TRBV6-2 and TRBV6-3, were excluded. Listed as cytomegalovirus-associated were about 160 TCR beta chains.

This sequence originates from a woman in her twenties or thirties in good health and CMV-seronegative. The V and J genes are TRBV19 and TRBJ1-5; possible D gene TRBD1, 6 bases. The source material was PBMCs. CDR3 sequence: CASSIQPGQPHKPQHF. The CDR3 nucleotides are TGTGCCAGTAGTATTCAACCCGGACAGCCGCATAAGCCCCAGCATTTT.